This T cell receptor (beta chain) was identified in a study of blood T cells in healthy people across ages. Study outcomes and limitations: Donor CMV status, an unknown factor, possibly confounded changes in expanded clonotypes. Strong correlation linked observed beta diversity and percent naive T cells. It was held that diversity estimates obtained from one million T cells represented underestimates.

CDR1 MNHEY and CDR2 SVGEGT come from the germline V gene. The CDR3 length is 13 residues. With respect to this clonotype: What it binds is unknown.

Sample-barcoded 5' priming and a J-beta primer mix drove a second PCR of about 6 to 11 cycles. Every sample returned 2.5 million or more CDR3-containing paired-end reads. Via MiXCR, TCRdb re-called the 5' RACE reads, giving one row per CDR3 protein. The sample consists of around 1,900,000 distinct CDR3 sequences, about two fifths of them appearing once. The V gene is TRBV6-2 or TRBV6-3, the J gene TRBJ2-5, with D hard to call. The closer fit of TRBJ2-7 to the DNA end suggests the J call may be wrong. The sample comprised blood. The origin of this receptor is a human donor in good health. The CDR3 DNA reads TGTGCCAGCAGACCGGCGGATGCCTACGAGCAGTACTTC. Protein sequence: CASRPADAYEQYF.